This T cell receptor (beta chain) appears in the sequencing data of a study of T cell responses to AZD1222 COVID-19 vaccine. Trimming removed 10 bases from V and 6 bases from J; junction bases left unmatched: 10. This CDR3 is 14 amino acids long. From germline, CDR1 is LNHDA and CDR2 SQIVND (reference sequence). The assay was immunoSEQ multiplex PCR, and TCRdb's table has in-frame clones only and misses some. The profile shows 100,000 to 150,000 clones, approximately 85% of them singletons. Sequenced here: peripheral blood, sampled 28 days after the second AZD1222 dose. The clonotype was recovered from an adult who received the AZD1222 COVID-19 vaccine. The J gene is TRBJ2-1, the V gene TRBV19, with 9 bases matching TRBD1. CDR3 in amino acids: CATSDRGFSNEQFF. The CDR3 bases are TGTGCCACCTCGGACAGGGGATTCTCCAATGAGCAGTTCTTC.